This paragraph covers one T cell receptor (beta chain) sequence. The data stem from a study of T cell changes during pregnancy in multiple sclerosis. Produced via immunoSEQ multiplex PCR; TCRdb's table is partial and in-frame only. Among 120,000 or so clones listed, under 95% were seen once. The CDR3 extends over 14 amino acids. Trimming removed 5 bases from V and 4 bases from J, with 14 bases in between. The germline gives CDR1 MDHEN, CDR2 SYDVKM. Material: peripheral blood, obtained before pregnancy. The rearrangement links TRBV28 to TRBJ2-5; a weak D match, TRBD2 (6 bases). The sequence was collected from a female donor with multiple sclerosis, enrolled in a pregnancy study. The CDR3: CASSPRRVGETQYF. The DNA for the CDR3 is TGTGCCAGCAGTCCCCGGAGGGTTGGAGAGACCCAGTACTTC.